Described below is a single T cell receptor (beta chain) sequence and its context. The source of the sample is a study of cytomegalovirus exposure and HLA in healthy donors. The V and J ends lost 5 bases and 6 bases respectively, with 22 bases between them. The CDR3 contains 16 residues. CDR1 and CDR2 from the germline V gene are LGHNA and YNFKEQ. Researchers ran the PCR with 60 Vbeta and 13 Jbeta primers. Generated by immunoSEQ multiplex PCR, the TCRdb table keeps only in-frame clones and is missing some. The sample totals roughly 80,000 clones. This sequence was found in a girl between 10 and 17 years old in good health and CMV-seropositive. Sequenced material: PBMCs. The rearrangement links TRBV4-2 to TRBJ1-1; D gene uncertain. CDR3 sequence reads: CASSETAGPRVAEAFF. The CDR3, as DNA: TGTGCCAGCAGCGAAACTGCGGGCCCTAGGGTGGCTGAAGCTTTCTTT.